This T cell receptor (beta chain) originates from a study of T cell changes during pregnancy in multiple sclerosis. The CDR3 spans 13 residues. The germline V and J ends were trimmed by 4 bases and 8 bases, with 14 bases remaining between them. Germline values: CDR1 MNHNY, CDR2 SVGAGI (reference sequence). TCRdb keeps only in-frame clones here, not all; method: immunoSEQ multiplex PCR. The repertoire consists of 29,000 or so clones, with roughly nine tenths occurring once and the leading ten covering about 0.64%. This chain connects TRBV6-6 to TRBJ1-2; D unresolved. The receptor's source is a female donor with multiple sclerosis, enrolled in a pregnancy study. The input for sequencing was CD4+ T cells from peripheral blood mononuclear cells, taken in the first trimester of pregnancy. The CDR3 region has the DNA TGTGCCAGCAGTTTACTCAGCATGGGCGGCTACACCTTC. Translation: CASSLLSMGGYTF.